This T cell receptor beta chain derives from a study of CD8+CD57+ T cells in acquired aplastic anemia. General study results and limits: Controls did not differ significantly from patients in CD8+ Simpson's diversity.

There are many counts of this clonotype. Its antigen is undetermined. This CDR3 is 15 amino acids long. Germline values: CDR1 WSHSY, CDR2 SAAADI. V shed 6 bases and J shed 0 bases, with 13 bases lying between them. Template material for TCR beta VDJ and CDR3 profiling consisted of genomic DNA. TCRdb re-analysed the reads in MiXCR, keeping a single row per CDR3 protein. The sample includes 150,000 to 200,000 distinct CDR3 sequences, around 60% seen only once; the top ten take 45%. This TCR was recovered from a human donor in good health. The V gene is TRBV10-2, the J gene TRBJ2-3, with D perhaps TRBD2 (6 bases). The sample consisted of sorted CD4+, CD8+, or CD8+CD57+ T cells (not recorded which) from PBMCs. The CDR3 protein is CASSPIADSTDTQYF. CDR3 bases: TGCGCCAGCAGCCCAATAGCGGATAGCACAGATACGCAGTATTTT.